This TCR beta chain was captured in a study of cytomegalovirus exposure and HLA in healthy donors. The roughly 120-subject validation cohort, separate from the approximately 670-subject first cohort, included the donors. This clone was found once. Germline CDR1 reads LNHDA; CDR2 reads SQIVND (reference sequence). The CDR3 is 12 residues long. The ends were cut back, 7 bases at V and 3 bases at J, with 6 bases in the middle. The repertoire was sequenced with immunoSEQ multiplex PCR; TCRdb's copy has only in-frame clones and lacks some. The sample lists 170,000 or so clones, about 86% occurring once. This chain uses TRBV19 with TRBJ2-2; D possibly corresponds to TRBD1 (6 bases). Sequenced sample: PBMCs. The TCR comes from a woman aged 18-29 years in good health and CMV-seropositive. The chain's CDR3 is CASNRDTGELFF. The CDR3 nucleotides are TGTGCCAGTAACAGGGACACCGGGGAGCTGTTTTTT.